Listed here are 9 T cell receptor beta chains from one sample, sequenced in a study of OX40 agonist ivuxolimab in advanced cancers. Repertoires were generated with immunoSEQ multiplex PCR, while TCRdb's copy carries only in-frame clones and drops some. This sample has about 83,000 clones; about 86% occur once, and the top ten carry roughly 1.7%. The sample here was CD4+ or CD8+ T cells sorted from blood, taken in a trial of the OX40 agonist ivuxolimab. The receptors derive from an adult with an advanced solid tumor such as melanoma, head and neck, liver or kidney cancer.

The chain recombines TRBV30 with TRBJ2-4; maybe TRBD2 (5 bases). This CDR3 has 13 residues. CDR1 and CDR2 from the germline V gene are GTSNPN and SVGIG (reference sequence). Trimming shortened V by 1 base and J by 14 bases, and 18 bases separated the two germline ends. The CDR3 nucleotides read TGTGCCTGGAGTGCCCTTCTGGGAGAAGCTGAGTACTTC. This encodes CAWSALLGEAEYF.

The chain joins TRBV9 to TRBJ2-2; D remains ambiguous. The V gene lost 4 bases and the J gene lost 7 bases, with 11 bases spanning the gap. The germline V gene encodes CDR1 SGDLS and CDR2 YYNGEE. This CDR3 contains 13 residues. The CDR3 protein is CASSPLFGGELFF. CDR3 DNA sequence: TGTGCCAGCAGCCCTCTCTTCGGCGGGGAGCTGTTTTTT.

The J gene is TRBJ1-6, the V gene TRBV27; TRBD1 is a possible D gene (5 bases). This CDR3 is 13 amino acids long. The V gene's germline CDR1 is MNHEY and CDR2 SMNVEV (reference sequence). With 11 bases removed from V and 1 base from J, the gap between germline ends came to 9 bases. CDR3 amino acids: CAVRVSYNSPLHF. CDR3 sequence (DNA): TGTGCCGTCAGGGTTTCCTATAATTCACCCCTCCACTTT.

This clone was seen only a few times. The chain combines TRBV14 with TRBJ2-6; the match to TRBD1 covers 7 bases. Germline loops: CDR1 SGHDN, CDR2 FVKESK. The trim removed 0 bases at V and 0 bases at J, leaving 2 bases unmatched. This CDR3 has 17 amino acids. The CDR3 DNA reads TGTGCCAGCAGCCAAGATGGACAGGCCTCTGGGGCCAACGTCCTGACTTTC. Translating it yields CASSQDGQASGANVLTF.

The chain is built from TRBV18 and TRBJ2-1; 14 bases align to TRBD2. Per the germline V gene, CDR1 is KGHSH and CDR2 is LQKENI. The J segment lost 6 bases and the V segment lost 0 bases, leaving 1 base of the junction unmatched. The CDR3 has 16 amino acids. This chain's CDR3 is CASSPPGTSGGNEQFF. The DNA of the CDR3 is TGTGCCAGCTCACCACCTGGGACTAGCGGGGGCAATGAGCAGTTCTTC.

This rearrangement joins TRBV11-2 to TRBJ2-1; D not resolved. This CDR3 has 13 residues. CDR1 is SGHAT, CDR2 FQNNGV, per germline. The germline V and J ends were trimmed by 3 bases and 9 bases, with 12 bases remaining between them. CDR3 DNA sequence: TGTGCCAGCAGCTTGAGGCGGATATCTGAGCAGTTCTTC. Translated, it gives CASSLRRISEQFF.

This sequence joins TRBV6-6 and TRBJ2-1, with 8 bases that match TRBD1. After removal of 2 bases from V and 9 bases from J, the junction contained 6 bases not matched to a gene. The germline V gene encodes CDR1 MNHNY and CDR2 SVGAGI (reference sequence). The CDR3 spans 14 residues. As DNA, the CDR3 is TGTGCCAGCAGTTACCCAGGACAGGGCGGTGAGCAGTTCTTC. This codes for CASSYPGQGGEQFF.

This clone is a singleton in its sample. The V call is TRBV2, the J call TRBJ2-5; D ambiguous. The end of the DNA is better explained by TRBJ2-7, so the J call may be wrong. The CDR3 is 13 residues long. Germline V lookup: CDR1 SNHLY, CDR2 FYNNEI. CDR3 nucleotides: TGTGCCAGCAGACTTACACCTTCCTACGAGCAGTACTTC. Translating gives CASRLTPSYEQYF.

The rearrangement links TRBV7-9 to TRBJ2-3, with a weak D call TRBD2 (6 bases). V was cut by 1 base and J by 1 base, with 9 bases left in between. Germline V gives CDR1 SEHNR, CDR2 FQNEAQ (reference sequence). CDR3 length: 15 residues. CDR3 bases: TGTGCCAGCAGCTTAGACCAGCGGGGCACAGATACGCAGTATTTT. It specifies CASSLDQRGTDTQYF.